Listed below are T cell receptor beta chains from one sample, sequenced in a study of cytomegalovirus exposure and HLA in healthy donors. Clones were sequenced by immunoSEQ multiplex PCR, and TCRdb holds only the in-frame ones, with some missing. Among 150,000 to 250,000 clones listed, roughly four fifths were seen once. Sequencing was carried out using PBMCs. Receptors originate from a man aged 25-40 years in good health and CMV-seronegative. Both conserved end residues are part of each CDR3. The order of the fields is V gene, J gene, D gene, clone size, CDR3 DNA, CDR3 protein. A D gene is named only where the DNA matches it firmly. The listing skips clone size in some rows; elsewhere it reads once, few, many or a size class.

v_call: TRBV7-9
j_call: TRBJ2-7
d_call: .
clone_size: .
cdr3_nt: TGTGCCAGCAGCGCCCGGAGCTACGAGCAGTACTTC
cdr3_aa: CASSARSYEQYF

v_call: TRBV7-6
j_call: TRBJ2-5
d_call: TRBD1
clone_size: .
cdr3_nt: TGTGCCAGCAGCTTAATTCCCAGGGGGCAGGGGGAGACCCAGTACTTC
cdr3_aa: CASSLIPRGQGETQYF

v_call: TRBV27
j_call: TRBJ1-4
d_call: TRBD1
clone_size: .
cdr3_nt: TGTGCCAGCAGTTTAAGGGACAGGGGAGGAGAAAAACTGTTTTTT
cdr3_aa: CASSLRDRGGEKLFF

v_call: TRBV10-3
j_call: TRBJ2-3
d_call: .
clone_size: .
cdr3_nt: TGTGCCATCAGTGAGGGTAGGGGTACGGATACGCAGTATTTT
cdr3_aa: CAISEGRGTDTQYF

v_call: TRBV29-1
j_call: TRBJ2-5
d_call: TRBD1
clone_size: .
cdr3_nt: TGCAGCGTTCGTCCCGGGACAGGGGTAGGGGAGACCCAGTACTTC
cdr3_aa: CSVRPGTGVGETQYF

v_call: TRBV28
j_call: TRBJ2-2
d_call: TRBD2
clone_size: .
cdr3_nt: TGTGCCAGCAGTCCTCCGGGACTAGCGGGAGGTTCCGACCACACCGGGGAGCTGTTTTTT
cdr3_aa: CASSPPGLAGGSDHTGELFF

v_call: TRBV29-1
j_call: TRBJ2-7
d_call: .
clone_size: .
cdr3_nt: TGCAGCGTTGAATCGGGAGCTTCCTACGAGCAGTACTTC
cdr3_aa: CSVESGASYEQYF

v_call: TRBV4-1
j_call: TRBJ2-7
d_call: TRBD2
clone_size: .
cdr3_nt: TGCGCCAGCAGCCAGGACACTAGCGGGGGAATCTACGAGCAGTACTTC
cdr3_aa: CASSQDTSGGIYEQYF

v_call: TRBV7-2
j_call: TRBJ2-7
d_call: .
clone_size: few
cdr3_nt: TGTGCCAGCAGCTTGGACAGCTCCTACGAGCAGTACTTC
cdr3_aa: CASSLDSSYEQYF

v_call: TRBV5-4
j_call: TRBJ2-1
d_call: TRBD2
clone_size: .
cdr3_nt: TGTGCCAGCAGCTTGAGAAGCGGGAGAAGTTTAGGGTTGGGCAATGAGCAGTTCTTC
cdr3_aa: CASSLRSGRSLGLGNEQFF

v_call: TRBV11-2
j_call: TRBJ2-7
d_call: .
clone_size: .
cdr3_nt: TGTGCCAGCAGCTTATACGGCGGGAACTCCTACGAGCAGTACTTC
cdr3_aa: CASSLYGGNSYEQYF

v_call: TRBV6-1
j_call: TRBJ1-1
d_call: .
clone_size: .
cdr3_nt: TGTGCCAGCATGCTAGGGACATCGAACACTGAAGCTTTCTTT
cdr3_aa: CASMLGTSNTEAFF

v_call: TRBV19
j_call: TRBJ2-7
d_call: .
clone_size: .
cdr3_nt: TGTGCCAGTAGTATAGCAGCGGGCTCCTACGAGCAGTACTTC
cdr3_aa: CASSIAAGSYEQYF

v_call: TRBV7-3
j_call: TRBJ1-1
d_call: .
clone_size: .
cdr3_nt: TGTGCCAGCAGCTTCGGGGGGCAGGGTGAAGCTTTCTTT
cdr3_aa: CASSFGGQGEAFF

v_call: TRBV19
j_call: TRBJ1-1
d_call: .
clone_size: .
cdr3_nt: TGTGCCAGTAGCCGCAGTCCCGCGGGGGAAGCTTTCTTT
cdr3_aa: CASSRSPAGEAFF

v_call: TRBV2
j_call: TRBJ1-4
d_call: .
clone_size: .
cdr3_nt: TGTGCCAGCAGACAAGAGGGGGGGTTGAATGAAAAACTGTTTTTT
cdr3_aa: CASRQEGGLNEKLFF

v_call: TRBV7-3
j_call: TRBJ2-1
d_call: .
clone_size: .
cdr3_nt: TGTGCCAGCAGCCCCGGGGGTGGAGTTAACAATGAGCAGTTCTTC
cdr3_aa: CASSPGGGVNNEQFF

v_call: TRBV5-1
j_call: TRBJ2-1
d_call: .
clone_size: .
cdr3_nt: TGCGCCAGCAGTAGCCAAACGTTCAACAATGAGCAGTTCTTC
cdr3_aa: CASSSQTFNNEQFF